The rows below give T cell receptor beta chains drawn from one sample of a study of patients and donors after allogeneic stem cell transplantation. TCRdb reprocessed the RT-PCR reads with MiXCR, giving one entry per CDR3 protein. The data show 70,000 to 85,000 distinct CDR3 sequences, more than 25% seen once. The sample was blood, either unsorted or a sorted T cell fraction (not recorded which). These receptors originate from a human donor who was either an allogeneic HSCT recipient or a stem cell or donor lymphocyte infusion donor (not recorded which). It is not recorded whose cells these are; they may come from a transplant donor. The CDR3 runs from the conserved cysteine through the conserved F or W. D genes are given only for firm matches. Clone size appears in some rows only: once, few, many, or a class for an expanded clone.

j_gene | v_gene | abundance | d_gene | CDR3aa | CDR3nt
TRBJ1-5 | TRBV5-6 | many | NA | CASSLQGYTDQPQHF | TGTGCCAGCAGCTTACAAGGGTATACGGATCAGCCCCAGCATTTT
TRBJ2-3 | TRBV7-9 | NA | TRBD1 | CASSSNRGRRDTQYF | TGTGCCAGCAGCTCGAACAGGGGGCGAAGGGATACGCAGTATTTT
TRBJ2-7 | TRBV5-1 | NA | TRBD2 | CASSLTSGSFYEQYF | TGCGCCAGCAGCTTGACTAGCGGTTCCTTCTACGAGCAGTACTTC
TRBJ1-2 | TRBV28 | few | NA | CASSLRLEGPYTF | TGTGCCAGCAGTTTACGGTTAGAAGGCCCCTACACCTTC
TRBJ1-4 | TRBV6-5 | few | NA | CASRARGSANEKLFF | TGTGCCAGCAGGGCGAGGGGTTCAGCTAATGAAAAACTGTTTTTT
TRBJ2-7 | TRBV18 | NA | NA | CASSPAGSYEQYF | TGTGCCAGCTCACCGGCAGGCTCCTACGAGCAGTACTTC
TRBJ2-4 | TRBV15 | NA | NA | CATSRGTSRALAKNIQYF | TGTGCCACCAGCAGAGGAACTTCGAGGGCCTTGGCCAAAAACATTCAGTACTTC
TRBJ1-1 | TRBV10-3 | few | TRBD1 | CAISVQGGETEAFF | TGTGCCATCAGTGTGCAAGGGGGCGAAACTGAAGCTTTCTTT
TRBJ2-7 | TRBV10-3 | NA | NA | CAISDPGVQDSYEQYF | TGTGCCATCAGTGACCCGGGAGTGCAGGACTCCTACGAGCAGTACTTC
TRBJ2-1 | TRBV30 | NA | TRBD2 | CAWSVFGGGDKNEQFF | TGTGCCTGGAGTGTGTTCGGGGGGGGCGATAAGAATGAGCAGTTCTTC
TRBJ1-4 | TRBV6-1 | few | NA | CAGGGEGPFATNEKLFF | TGTGCCGGAGGGGGGGAGGGGCCATTTGCAACTAATGAAAAACTGTTTTTT
TRBJ2-7 | TRBV4-1 | few | TRBD2 | CASSQRLAVMGQYF | TGCGCCAGTTCTCAGCGGCTAGCGGTAATGGGGCAGTACTTC
TRBJ1-5 | TRBV15 | few | NA | CATTLAADQPQHF | TGTGCCACAACCTTGGCGGCAGATCAGCCCCAGCATTTT
TRBJ1-2 | TRBV12-3/TRBV12-4 | NA | NA | CASTKGPGYGYTF | TGTGCCAGCACCAAAGGACCCGGCTATGGCTACACCTTC